This TCR beta chain was found in a study of human T cells and chemical hapten exposure. Time point defined: pre-sensitization, week 0. Treatment here: therapeutic diphenylcyclopropenone sensitization with weekly scalp DPC. Alopecia patients between 18 and 70 years old and suitable for DPC were used as donors. Per the study methods: TCRs per sample had a median of approximately 100,000 and ranged from about 23,224 to 700,000. MiXCR, applied by TCRdb to the RACE reads, yields one record per CDR3 protein. These V and J calls derive from TCRdb rather than the authors' analysis. This sample has 300,000 to 450,000 distinct CDR3 sequences, with 5.1% found just once. Notes on the study in general: Compared with pre-sensitization or healthy control sets, expanded TCRs clustered more.

The sample holds many counts of this clonotype. What it binds is unknown. V was clipped by 4 bases and J by 2 bases, with 19 bases between them. The CDR3 has 17 residues. CDR1 and CDR2 from the germline V gene are KGHSH and LQKENI. This sample comprised whole blood, obtained in connection with sensitization to the hapten diphenylcyclopropenone (DPC). The TCR comes from a woman aged 45-65 years with alopecia areata. Some clones in this sample may be carry-over from other donors' samples. V gene TRBV18 combines with J gene TRBJ2-3, with D maybe TRBD1 (6 bases). The CDR3 loop reads CASSHTRGHTTTDTQYF. The CDR3 DNA reads TGTGCCAGCTCACACACACGGGGACACACTACCACAGATACGCAGTATTTT.